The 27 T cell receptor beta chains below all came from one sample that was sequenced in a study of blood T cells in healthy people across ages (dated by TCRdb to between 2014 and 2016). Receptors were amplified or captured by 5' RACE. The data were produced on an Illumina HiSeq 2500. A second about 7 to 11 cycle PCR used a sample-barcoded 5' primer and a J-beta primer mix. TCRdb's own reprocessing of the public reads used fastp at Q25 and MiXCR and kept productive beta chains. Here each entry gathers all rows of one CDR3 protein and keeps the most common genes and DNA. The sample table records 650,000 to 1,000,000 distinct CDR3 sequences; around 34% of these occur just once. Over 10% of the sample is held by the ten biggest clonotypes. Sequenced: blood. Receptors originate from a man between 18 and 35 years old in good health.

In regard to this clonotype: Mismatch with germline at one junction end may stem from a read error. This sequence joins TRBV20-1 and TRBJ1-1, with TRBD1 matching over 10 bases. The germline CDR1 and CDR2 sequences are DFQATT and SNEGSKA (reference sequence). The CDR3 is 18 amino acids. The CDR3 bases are TGCAGTGCGAGAGGGACAGGGGCAGGGGCCTTAATGAACACTGAAGCTTTCTTT. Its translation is CSARGTGAGALMNTEAFF.

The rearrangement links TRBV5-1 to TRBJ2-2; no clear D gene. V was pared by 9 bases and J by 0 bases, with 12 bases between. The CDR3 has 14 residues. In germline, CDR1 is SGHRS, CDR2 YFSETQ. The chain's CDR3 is CATRKPANTGELFF. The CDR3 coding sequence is TGCGCCACCAGAAAACCAGCGAACACCGGGGAGCTGTTTTTT.

This CDR3 is CASSPSGGTGWFF. The CDR3, as DNA: TGTGCCAGCAGCCCTTCAGGGGGGACAGGGTGGTTCTTC. V gene TRBV4-2 combines with J gene TRBJ2-1, with TRBD1 matching 9 bases. Looked up from germline, CDR1 is LGHNA and CDR2 is YNFKEQ. The CDR3 contains 13 residues. V shed 4 bases and J 15 bases; nucleotides not matched to a gene: 10.

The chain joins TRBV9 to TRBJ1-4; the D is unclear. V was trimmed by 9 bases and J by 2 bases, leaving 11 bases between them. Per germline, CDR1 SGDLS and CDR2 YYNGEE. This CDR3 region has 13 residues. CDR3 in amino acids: CATPAPTNEKLFF. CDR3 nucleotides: TGTGCCACCCCGGCCCCCACTAATGAAAAACTGTTTTTT.

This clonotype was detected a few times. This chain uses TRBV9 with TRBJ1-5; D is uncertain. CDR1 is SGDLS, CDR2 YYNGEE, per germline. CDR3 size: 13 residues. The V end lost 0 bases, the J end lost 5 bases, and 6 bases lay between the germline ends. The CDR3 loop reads CASSVGEYQPQHF. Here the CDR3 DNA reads TGTGCCAGCAGCGTAGGAGAGTATCAGCCCCAGCATTTT.

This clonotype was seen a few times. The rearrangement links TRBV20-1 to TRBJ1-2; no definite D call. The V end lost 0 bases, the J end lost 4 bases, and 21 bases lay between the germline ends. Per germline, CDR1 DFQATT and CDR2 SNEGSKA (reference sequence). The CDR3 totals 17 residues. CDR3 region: CSARDTSVGAGGYGYTF. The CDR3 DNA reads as TGCAGTGCTAGAGATACATCCGTAGGTGCCGGCGGCTATGGCTACACCTTC.

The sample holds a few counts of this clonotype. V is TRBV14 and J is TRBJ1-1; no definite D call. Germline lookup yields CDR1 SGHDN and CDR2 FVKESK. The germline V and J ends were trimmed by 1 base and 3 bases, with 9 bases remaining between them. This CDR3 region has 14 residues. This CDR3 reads CASSQGPAYTEAFF. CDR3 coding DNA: TGTGCCAGCAGCCAAGGGCCAGCCTACACTGAAGCTTTCTTT.

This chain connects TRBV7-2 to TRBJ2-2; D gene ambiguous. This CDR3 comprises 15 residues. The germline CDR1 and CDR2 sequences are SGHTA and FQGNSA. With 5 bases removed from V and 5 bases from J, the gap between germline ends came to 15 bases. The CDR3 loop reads CASSLLLGSTGELFF. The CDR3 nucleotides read TGTGCCAGCAGCCTACTCTTAGGATCGACCGGGGAGCTGTTTTTT.

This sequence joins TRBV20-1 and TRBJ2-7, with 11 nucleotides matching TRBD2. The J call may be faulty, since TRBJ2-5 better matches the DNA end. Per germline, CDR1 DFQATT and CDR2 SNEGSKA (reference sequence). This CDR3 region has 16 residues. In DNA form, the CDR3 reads TGCAGTGCCAAAGACCTAGCGGGGGGCCTTCAAGAGACCCAGTACTTC. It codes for CSAKDLAGGLQETQYF.

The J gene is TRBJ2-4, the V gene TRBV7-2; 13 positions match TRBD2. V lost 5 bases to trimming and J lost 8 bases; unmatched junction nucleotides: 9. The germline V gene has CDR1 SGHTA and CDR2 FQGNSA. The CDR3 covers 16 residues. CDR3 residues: CASSRTSGGAQDIQYF. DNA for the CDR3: TGTGCCAGCAGCCGAACTAGCGGGGGGGCTCAGGACATTCAGTACTTC. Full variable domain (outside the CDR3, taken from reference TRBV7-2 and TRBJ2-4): GAGVSQSPSNKVTEKGKDVELRCDPISGHTALYWYRQSLGQGLEFLIYFQGNSAPDKSGLPSDRFSAERTGGSVSTLTIQRTQQEDSAVYLCASSRTSGGAQDIQYFGAGTRLSVL.

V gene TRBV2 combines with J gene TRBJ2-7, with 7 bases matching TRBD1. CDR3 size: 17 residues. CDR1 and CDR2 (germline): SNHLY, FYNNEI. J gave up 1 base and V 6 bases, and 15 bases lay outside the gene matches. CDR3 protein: CASREQGPSYLSYEQYF. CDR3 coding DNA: TGTGCCAGCAGGGAACAGGGGCCCTCATACCTATCCTACGAGCAGTACTTC.

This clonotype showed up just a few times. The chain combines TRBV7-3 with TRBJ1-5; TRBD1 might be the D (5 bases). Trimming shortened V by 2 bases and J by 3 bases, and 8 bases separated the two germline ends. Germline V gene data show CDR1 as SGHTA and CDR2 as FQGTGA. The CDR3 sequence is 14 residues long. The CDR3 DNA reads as TGTGCCAGCAGCTTAGGGGACCCCAATCAGCCCCAGCATTTT. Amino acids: CASSLGDPNQPQHF.

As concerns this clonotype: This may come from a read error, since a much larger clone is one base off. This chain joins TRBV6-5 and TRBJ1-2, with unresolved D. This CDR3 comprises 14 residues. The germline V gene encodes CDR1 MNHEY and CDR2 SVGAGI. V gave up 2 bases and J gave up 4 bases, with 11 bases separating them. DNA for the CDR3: TGTGCCAGCAGTTACAGGGTTGAAGCCTATGGCTACACCTTC. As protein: CASSYRVEAYGYTF.

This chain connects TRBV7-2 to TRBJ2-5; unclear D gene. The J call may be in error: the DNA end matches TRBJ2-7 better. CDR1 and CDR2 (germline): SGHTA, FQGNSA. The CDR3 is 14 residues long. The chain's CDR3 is CASSLESLGNEQYF. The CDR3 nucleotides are TGTGCCAGCAGCTTAGAGAGTTTGGGGAACGAGCAGTACTTC.

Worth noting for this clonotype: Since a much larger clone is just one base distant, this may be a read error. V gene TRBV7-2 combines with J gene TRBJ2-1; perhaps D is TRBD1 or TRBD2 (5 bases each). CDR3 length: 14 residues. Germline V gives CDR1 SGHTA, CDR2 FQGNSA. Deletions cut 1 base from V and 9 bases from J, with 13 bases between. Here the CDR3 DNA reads TGTGCCAGCAGCTTAGAGTCGGGACCCACTGAGCAGTTCTTC. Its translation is CASSLESGPTEQFF. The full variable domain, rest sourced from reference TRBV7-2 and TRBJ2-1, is GAGVSQSPSNKVTEKGKDVELRCDPISGHTALYWYRQSLGQGLEFLIYFQGNSAPDKSGLPSDRFSAERTGGSVSTLTIQRTQQEDSAVYLCASSLESGPTEQFFGPGTRLTVL.

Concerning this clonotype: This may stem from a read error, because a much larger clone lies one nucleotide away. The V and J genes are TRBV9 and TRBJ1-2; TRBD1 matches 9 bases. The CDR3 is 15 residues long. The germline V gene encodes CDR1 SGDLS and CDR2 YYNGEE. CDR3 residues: CANSADRGRDYGYTF. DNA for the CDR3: TGTGCCAACAGCGCGGACAGGGGCAGGGACTATGGCTACACCTTC.

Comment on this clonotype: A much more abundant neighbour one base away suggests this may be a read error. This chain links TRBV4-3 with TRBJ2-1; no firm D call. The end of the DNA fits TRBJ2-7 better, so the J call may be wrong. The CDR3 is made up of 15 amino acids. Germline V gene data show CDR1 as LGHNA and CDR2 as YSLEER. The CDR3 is CASSQDLGVDNEQYF. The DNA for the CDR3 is TGCGCCAGCAGCCAAGACTTAGGAGTCGACAATGAGCAGTACTTC.

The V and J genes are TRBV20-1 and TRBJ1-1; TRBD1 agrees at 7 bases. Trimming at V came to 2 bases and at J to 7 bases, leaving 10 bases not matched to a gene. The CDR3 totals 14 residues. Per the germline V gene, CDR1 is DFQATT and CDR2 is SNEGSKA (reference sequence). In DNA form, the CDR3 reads TGCAGTGCTAGAAAACAGGGACAGTGGGTTGAAGCTTTCTTT. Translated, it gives CSARKQGQWVEAFF.

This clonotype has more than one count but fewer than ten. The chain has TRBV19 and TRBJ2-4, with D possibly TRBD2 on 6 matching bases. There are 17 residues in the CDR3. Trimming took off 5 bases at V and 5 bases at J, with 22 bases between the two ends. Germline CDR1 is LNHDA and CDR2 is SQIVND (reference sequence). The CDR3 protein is CASSLKNSGGAENIQYF. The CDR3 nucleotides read TGTGCCAGTAGTCTAAAGAACAGCGGCGGGGCCGAAAACATTCAGTACTTC.

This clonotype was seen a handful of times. This CDR3 is CASSVGMLHSGNTIYF. The CDR3 nucleotides are TGTGCCAGCAGCGTAGGGATGCTCCACTCTGGAAACACCATATATTTT. The chain has TRBV9 and TRBJ1-3, with D uncertain. The CDR3 sequence is 16 residues long. Germline V gene sequence: CDR1 SGDLS, CDR2 YYNGEE. Trimming removed 0 bases at V and 0 bases at J, with 10 bases between. The full variable domain, its missing parts supplied by reference TRBV9 and TRBJ1-3, is DSGVTQTPKHLITATGQRVTLRCSPRSGDLSVYWYQQSLDQGLQFLIQYYNGEERAKGNILERFSAQQFPDLHSELNLSSLELGDSALYFCASSVGMLHSGNTIYFGEGSWLTVV.

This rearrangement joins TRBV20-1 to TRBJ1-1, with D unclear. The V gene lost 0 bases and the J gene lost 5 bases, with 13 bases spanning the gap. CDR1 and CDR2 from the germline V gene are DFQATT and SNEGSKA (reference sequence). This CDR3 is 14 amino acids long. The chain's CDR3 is CSARDRMGWTEAFF. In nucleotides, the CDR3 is TGCAGTGCTAGAGATAGGATGGGGTGGACTGAAGCTTTCTTT.

CDR3 loop: CASSNLPGGEQFF. In DNA, the CDR3 is TGCGCCAGCAGCAACCTCCCGGGCGGGGAGCAGTTCTTC. The rearrangement joins TRBV4-1 to TRBJ2-1, with D possibly being TRBD2 (5 bases). Per the germline V gene, CDR1 is MGHRA and CDR2 is YSYEKL. Trimming removed 5 bases at V and 10 bases at J, with 15 bases between. The CDR3 extends over 13 amino acids.

This CDR3 is CAWSAYSNQPQHF. In DNA, the CDR3 is TGTGCCTGGAGTGCGTATAGCAATCAGCCCCAGCATTTT. The rearrangement joins TRBV30 to TRBJ1-5, with D uncertain. This CDR3 has 13 amino acids. The V end lost 1 base, the J end lost 0 bases, and 4 bases lay between the germline ends. Germline V lookup: CDR1 GTSNPN, CDR2 SVGIG (reference sequence).

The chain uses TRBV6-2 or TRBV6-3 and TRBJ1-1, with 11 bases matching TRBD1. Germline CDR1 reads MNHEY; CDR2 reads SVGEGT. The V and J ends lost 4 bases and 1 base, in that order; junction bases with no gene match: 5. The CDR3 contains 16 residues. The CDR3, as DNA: TGTGCCAGCAGTTCGGACAGGGGGCGCAAGAACACTGAAGCTTTCTTT. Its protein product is CASSSDRGRKNTEAFF.

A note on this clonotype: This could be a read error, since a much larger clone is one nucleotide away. The CDR3 sequence: CAITGTGGDEQFF. The CDR3 bases are TGTGCCATCACGGGGACAGGGGGAGATGAGCAGTTCTTC. V is TRBV10-3 and J is TRBJ2-1; 11 bases match TRBD1. Germline CDR1 ENHRY, CDR2 SYGVKD. This CDR3 is 13 amino acids long. The junction had 4 bases not matched to a gene; V was cut back by 7 bases and J by 8 bases.

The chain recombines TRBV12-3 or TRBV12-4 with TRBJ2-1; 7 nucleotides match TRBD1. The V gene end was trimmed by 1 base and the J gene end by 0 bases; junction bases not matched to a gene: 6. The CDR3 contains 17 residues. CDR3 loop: CASSLGQGSYSYNEQFF. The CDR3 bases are TGTGCCAGCAGTTTAGGACAGGGCTCATACTCCTACAATGAGCAGTTCTTC.

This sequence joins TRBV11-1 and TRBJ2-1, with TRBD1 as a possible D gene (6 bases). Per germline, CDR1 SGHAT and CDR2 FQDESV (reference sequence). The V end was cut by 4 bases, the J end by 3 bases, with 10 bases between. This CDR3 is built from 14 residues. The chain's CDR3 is CASSWADSYNEQFF. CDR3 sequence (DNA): TGTGCCAGCAGCTGGGCGGACAGCTACAATGAGCAGTTCTTC.